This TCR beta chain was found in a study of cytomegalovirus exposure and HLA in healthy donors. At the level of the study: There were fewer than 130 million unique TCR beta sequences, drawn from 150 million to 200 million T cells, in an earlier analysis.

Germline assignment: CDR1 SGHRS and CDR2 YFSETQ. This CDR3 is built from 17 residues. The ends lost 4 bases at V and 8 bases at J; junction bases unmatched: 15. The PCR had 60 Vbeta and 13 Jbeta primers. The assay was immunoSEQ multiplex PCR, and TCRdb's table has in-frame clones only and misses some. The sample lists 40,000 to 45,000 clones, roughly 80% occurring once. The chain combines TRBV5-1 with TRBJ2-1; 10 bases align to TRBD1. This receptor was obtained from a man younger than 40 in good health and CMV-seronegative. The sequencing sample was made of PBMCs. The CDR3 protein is CASSERLTGTGVDEQFF. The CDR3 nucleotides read TGCGCCAGCAGCGAAAGGTTGACCGGGACAGGGGTCGATGAGCAGTTCTTC.